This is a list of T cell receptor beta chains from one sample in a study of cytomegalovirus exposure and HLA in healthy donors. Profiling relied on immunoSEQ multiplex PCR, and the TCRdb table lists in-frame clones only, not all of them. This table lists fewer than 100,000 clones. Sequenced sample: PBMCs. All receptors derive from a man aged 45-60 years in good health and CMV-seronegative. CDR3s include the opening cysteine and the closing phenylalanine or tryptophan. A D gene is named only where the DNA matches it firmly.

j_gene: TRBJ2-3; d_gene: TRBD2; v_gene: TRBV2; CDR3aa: CASSYSGGGTDTQYF; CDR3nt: TGTGCCAGCAGCTACTCCGGGGGGGGCACAGATACGCAGTATTTT
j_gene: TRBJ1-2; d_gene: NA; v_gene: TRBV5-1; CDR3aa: CASSLDEAGYGYTF; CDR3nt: TGCGCCAGCAGCTTGGACGAGGCTGGCTATGGCTACACCTTC
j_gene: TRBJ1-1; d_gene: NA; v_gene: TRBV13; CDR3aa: CASSSRNTEAFF; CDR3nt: TGTGCCAGCAGCAGCCGGAACACTGAAGCTTTCTTT
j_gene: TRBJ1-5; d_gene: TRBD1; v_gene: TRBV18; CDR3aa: CASSLGTGAQPQHF; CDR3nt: TGTGCCAGCTCCCTCGGGACAGGGGCTCAGCCCCAGCATTTT
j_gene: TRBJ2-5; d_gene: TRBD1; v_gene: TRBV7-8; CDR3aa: CASSHRTGLEETQYF; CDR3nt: TGTGCCAGCAGCCACAGGACAGGGTTGGAAGAGACCCAGTACTTC
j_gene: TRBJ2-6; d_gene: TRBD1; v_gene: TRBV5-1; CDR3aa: CASRPQDRVSGANVLTF; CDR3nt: TGCGCCAGCAGACCCCAGGACAGGGTCTCTGGGGCCAACGTCCTGACTTTC
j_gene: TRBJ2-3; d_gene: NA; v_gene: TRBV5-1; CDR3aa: CASSLVGPSTDTQYF; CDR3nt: TGCGCCAGCAGCTTGGTGGGGCCTAGCACAGATACGCAGTATTTT
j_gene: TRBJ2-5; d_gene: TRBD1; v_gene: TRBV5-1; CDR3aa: CASRGTGVETQYF; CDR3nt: TGCGCCAGCAGAGGGACAGGGGTTGAGACCCAGTACTTC
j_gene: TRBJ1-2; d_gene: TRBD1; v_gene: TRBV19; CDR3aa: CASSISTTGWGNGYTF; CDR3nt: TGTGCCAGTAGTATATCCACGACAGGGTGGGGGAATGGCTACACCTTC
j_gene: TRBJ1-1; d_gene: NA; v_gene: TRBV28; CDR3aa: CASSRTGRAEAFF; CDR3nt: TGTGCCAGCAGTCGTACAGGGAGGGCTGAAGCTTTCTTT
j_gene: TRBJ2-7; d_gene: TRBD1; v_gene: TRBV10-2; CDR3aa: CASSDRGIVDEQYF; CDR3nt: TGCGCCAGCAGCGACAGGGGGATTGTGGACGAGCAGTACTTC
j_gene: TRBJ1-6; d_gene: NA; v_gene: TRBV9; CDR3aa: CASSVSEDSADSPLHF; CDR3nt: TGTGCCAGCAGCGTTTCCGAAGACAGCGCGGATTCACCCCTCCACTTT
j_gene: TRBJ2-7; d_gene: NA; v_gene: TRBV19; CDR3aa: CASNRGTNSYEQYF; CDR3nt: TGTGCCAGCAATAGAGGGACAAACTCCTACGAGCAGTACTTC
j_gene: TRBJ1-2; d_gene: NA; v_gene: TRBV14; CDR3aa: CASSRLRSSLYGYTF; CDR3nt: TGTGCCAGCAGCCGACTTCGGAGTTCACTCTATGGCTACACCTTC
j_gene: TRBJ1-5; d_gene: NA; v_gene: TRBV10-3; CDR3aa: CAVSEGFGNQPQHF; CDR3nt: TGTGCCGTCTCGGAGGGGTTTGGCAATCAGCCCCAGCATTTT
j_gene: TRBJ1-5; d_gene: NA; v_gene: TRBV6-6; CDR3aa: CASSYSQGRNQPQHF; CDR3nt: TGTGCCAGCAGTTACTCCCAGGGCCGCAATCAGCCCCAGCATTTT
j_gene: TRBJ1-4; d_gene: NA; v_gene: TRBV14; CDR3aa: CASSRLVDPNEKLFF; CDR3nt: TGTGCCAGCAGCCGTCTAGTTGATCCTAATGAAAAACTGTTTTTT
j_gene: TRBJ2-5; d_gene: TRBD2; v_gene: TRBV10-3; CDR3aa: CAISEGTSGMGETQYF; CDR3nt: TGTGCCATCAGTGAGGGGACTAGCGGGATGGGAGAGACCCAGTACTTC
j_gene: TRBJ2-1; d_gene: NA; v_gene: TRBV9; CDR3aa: CASSVDYRRVGNEQFF; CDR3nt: TGTGCCAGCAGCGTAGATTATAGGCGGGTTGGCAATGAGCAGTTCTTC
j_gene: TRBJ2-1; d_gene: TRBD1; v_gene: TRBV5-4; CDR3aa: CASSLRDRVSEQFF; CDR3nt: TGTGCCAGCAGCCTCCGGGACAGGGTCAGTGAGCAGTTCTTC
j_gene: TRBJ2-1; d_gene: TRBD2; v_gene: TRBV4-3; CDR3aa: CASSLAGTTYNEQFF; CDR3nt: TGCGCCAGCAGCCTAGCGGGGACCACCTACAATGAGCAGTTCTTC
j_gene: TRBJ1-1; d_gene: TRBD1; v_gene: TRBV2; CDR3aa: CASQRQGAGTEAFF; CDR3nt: TGTGCCAGCCAGAGACAGGGGGCAGGGACTGAAGCTTTCTTT
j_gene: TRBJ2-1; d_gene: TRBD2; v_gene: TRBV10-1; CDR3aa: CASSSGLAGTQFF; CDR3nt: TGCGCCAGCAGCTCCGGACTAGCGGGGACGCAGTTCTTC
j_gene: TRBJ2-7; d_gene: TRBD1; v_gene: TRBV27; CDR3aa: CASSLSFRGRAPYEQYF; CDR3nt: TGTGCCAGCAGTTTATCTTTTAGGGGGCGAGCCCCCTACGAGCAGTACTTC
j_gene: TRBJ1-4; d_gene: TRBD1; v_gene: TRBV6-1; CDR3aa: CASSGVTGQLFF; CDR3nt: TGTGCCAGCAGCGGCGTTACGGGACAGCTGTTTTTT
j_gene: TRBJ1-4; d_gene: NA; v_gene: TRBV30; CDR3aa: CAWSSRGLTNEKLFF; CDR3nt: TGTGCCTGGAGTTCAAGGGGGTTAACTAATGAAAAACTGTTTTTT
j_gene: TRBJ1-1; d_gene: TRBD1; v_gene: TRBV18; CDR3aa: CASSPPGTGGTEAFF; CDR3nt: TGTGCCAGCTCCCCCCCCGGGACAGGGGGCACTGAAGCTTTCTTT
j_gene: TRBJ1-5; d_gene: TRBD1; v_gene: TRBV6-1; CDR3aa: CASRSGQVSNQPQHF; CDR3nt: TGTGCCAGCAGAAGTGGACAGGTTAGCAATCAGCCCCAGCATTTT
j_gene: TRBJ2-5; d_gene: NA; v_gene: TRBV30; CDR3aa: CAWSVRVRWWAQYF; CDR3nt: TGTGCCTGGAGTGTACGGGTCCGTTGGTGGGCCCAGTACTTC
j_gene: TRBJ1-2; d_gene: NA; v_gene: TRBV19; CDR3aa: CASSIRGGYGYTF; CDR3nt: TGTGCCAGTAGTATTAGAGGTGGCTATGGCTACACCTTC
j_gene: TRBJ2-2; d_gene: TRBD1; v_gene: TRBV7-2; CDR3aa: CASSVRDRGAGELFF; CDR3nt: TGTGCCAGCAGCGTCCGGGACAGGGGTGCCGGGGAGCTGTTTTTT
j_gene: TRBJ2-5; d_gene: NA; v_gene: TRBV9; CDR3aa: CASSVDGRGETQYF; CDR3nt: TGTGCCAGCAGCGTAGACGGGAGAGGAGAGACCCAGTACTTC
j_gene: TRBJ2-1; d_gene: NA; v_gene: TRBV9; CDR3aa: CASSVALPGRTFYNEQFF; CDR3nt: TGTGCCAGCAGCGTAGCTTTACCGGGGAGGACTTTCTACAATGAGCAGTTCTTC
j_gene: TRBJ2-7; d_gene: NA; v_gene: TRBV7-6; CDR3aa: CASRLRGGHEQYF; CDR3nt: TGTGCCAGCAGGCTAAGGGGGGGACACGAGCAGTACTTC
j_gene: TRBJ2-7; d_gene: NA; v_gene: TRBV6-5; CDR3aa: CASRFGSEQYF; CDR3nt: TGTGCCAGCAGGTTCGGGAGCGAGCAGTACTTC
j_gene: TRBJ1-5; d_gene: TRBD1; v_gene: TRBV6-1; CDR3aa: CASSEGTGSVNNQPQHF; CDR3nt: TGTGCCAGCAGTGAAGGGACAGGGTCGGTCAACAATCAGCCCCAGCATTTT
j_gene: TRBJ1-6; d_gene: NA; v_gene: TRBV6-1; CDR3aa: CASSEETGYNSPLHF; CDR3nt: TGTGCCAGCAGTGAAGAAACAGGCTATAATTCACCCCTCCACTTT
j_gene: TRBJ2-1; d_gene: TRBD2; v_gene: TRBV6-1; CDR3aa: CASSGPPYNEQFF; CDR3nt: TGTGCCAGTAGCGGGCCCCCCTACAATGAGCAGTTCTTC
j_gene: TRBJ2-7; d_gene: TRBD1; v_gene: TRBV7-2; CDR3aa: CASSLPDRKYEQYF; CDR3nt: TGTGCCAGCAGCTTACCGGACAGGAAATACGAGCAGTACTTC
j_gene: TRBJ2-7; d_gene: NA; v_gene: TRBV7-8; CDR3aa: CASSLVSPESHEQYF; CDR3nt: TGTGCCAGCAGCTTAGTGTCACCCGAGAGCCACGAGCAGTACTTC
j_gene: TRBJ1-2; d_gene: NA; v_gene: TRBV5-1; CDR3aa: CASRTPVDGYTF; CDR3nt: TGCGCCAGCAGGACACCTGTTGATGGCTACACCTTC
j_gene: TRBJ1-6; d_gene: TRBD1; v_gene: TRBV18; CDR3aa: CASSLLTGGEYNSPLHF; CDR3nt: TGTGCCAGCTCACTACTCACAGGGGGCGAGTATAATTCACCCCTCCACTTT
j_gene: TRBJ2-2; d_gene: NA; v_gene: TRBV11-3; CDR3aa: CASSLYGAGTGELFF; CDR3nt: TGTGCCAGCAGCTTATATGGGGCTGGCACCGGGGAGCTGTTTTTT
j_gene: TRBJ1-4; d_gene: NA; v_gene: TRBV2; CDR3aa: CASSEFANPATNEKLFF; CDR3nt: TGTGCCAGCAGTGAATTTGCGAACCCCGCAACTAATGAAAAACTGTTTTTT
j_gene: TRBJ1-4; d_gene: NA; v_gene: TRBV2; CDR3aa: CASSAQGPTEKLFF; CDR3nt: TGTGCCAGCAGCGCACAGGGCCCAACTGAAAAACTGTTTTTT
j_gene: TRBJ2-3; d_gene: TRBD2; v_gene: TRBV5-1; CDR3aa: CASSAGTSGGAAYADTQYF; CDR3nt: TGCGCCAGCAGCGCAGGGACTAGCGGGGGGGCCGCGTATGCAGATACGCAGTATTTT
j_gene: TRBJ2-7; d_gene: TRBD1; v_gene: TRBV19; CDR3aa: CASSLWDRGSEQYF; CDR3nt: TGTGCCAGTAGTTTGTGGGACAGGGGATCCGAGCAGTACTTC
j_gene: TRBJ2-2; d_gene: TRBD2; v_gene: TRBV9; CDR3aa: CASSVASGGARTGELFF; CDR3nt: TGTGCCAGCAGCGTAGCCAGCGGGGGGGCCCGGACCGGGGAGCTGTTTTTT
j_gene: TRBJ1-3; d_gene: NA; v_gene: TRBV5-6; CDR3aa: CASSLGRSGNTIYF; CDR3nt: TGTGCCAGCAGCTTGGGACGGAGTGGAAACACCATATATTTT
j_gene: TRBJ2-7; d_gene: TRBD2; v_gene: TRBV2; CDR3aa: CASSREGEQYF; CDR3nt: TGTGCCAGCAGCAGGGAGGGCGAGCAGTACTTC